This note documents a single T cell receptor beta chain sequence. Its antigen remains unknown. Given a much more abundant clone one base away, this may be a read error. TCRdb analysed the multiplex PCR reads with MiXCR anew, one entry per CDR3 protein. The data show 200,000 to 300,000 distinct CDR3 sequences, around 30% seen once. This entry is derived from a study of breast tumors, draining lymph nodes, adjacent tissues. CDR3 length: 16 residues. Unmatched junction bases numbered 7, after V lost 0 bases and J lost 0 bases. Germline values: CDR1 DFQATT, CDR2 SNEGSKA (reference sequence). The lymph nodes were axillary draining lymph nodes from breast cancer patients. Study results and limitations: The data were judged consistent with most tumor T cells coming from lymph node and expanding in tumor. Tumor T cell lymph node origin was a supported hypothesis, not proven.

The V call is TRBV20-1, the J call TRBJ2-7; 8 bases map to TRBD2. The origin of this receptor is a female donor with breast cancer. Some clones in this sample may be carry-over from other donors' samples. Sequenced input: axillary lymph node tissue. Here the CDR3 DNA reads TGCAGTGCTAGAGATCGGGGGGGGTTTAACTCCTACGAGCAGTACTTC. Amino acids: CSARDRGGFNSYEQYF.